This TCR beta chain was identified during a study of T cells in Graves' hyperthyroidism and ophthalmopathy (dated by TCRdb to about 2019). About the study as a whole: TCR V-J signatures able to tell the groups apart were searched for in a discovery cohort of 95 or so patients, of whom around 42 had Graves' ophthalmopathy and about 60 had stable Graves' hyperthyroidism. Prospective prediction of ophthalmopathy was tested in an independent validation cohort of 18 to 20 hyperthyroidism patients and roughly 16 patients who later progressed to ophthalmopathy. The 95 to 100 discovery patients were divided at random into training and test sets in a 7:3 ratio. In addition, the study compared T-cell repertoires in thyroid tissue and in blood from five or six Graves' hyperthyroidism patients. After sampling, hyperthyroidism patients received methimazole starting at 30 mg daily, and ophthalmopathy patients received high-dose intravenous methylprednisolone. TCR Vbeta CDR3 sequencing of around 130 peripheral blood samples (approximately 44 ophthalmopathy, roughly 74 hyperthyroidism and roughly 17 progressor patients) is reported in the paper.

The V and J ends are trimmed by 6 bases and 5 bases, leaving 16 bases between them. The germline V gene encodes CDR1 SNHLY and CDR2 FYNNEI. The CDR3 contains 14 residues, cysteine and phenylalanine counted. Only the CDR3 DNA stays, 42 bases, in frame from base 1. On the study overall, not on this receptor specifically: No statistical method was used to fix the sample size in advance, and group allocation was not hidden from the investigators. Most expanded thyroid clonotypes (frequency above 0.001) were also detected in blood, a finding suggesting that blood repertoires may reflect thyroid immune responses. In cross-validation, a model built on a 13 V-J signature told ophthalmopathy apart from stable hyperthyroidism with just under 90% sensitivity and about 81% specificity, and in testing the same model reached 80%/75%. In validation, the model predicted progression to ophthalmopathy with 65% to 71% sensitivity and approximately 72% specificity, a median of around 6.6 months before onset.

Any patient with an uncontrolled infection, another autoimmune disease, pregnancy or lactation was excluded. Diagnoses were based on clinical symptoms, serum thyroxine and TRAb, thyroid ultrasound and orbital computed tomography. Total RNA was extracted using Trizol reagent, and RNA quality was assessed on an Agilent 2100 Bioanalyzer. The TCR beta CDR3 regions were amplified from RNA transcripts. For the first round of RT-PCR on the TCR CDR3, the HTBI primer set was used together with the Qiagen OneStep RT-PCR kit. The libraries were constructed in a second round of multiplex PCR and then size-selected and purified. The libraries were sequenced on an Illumina HiSeq2000 using paired-end 100 bp reads. The authors' analysis ran thus. SOAPnuke was used to process the raw data, throwing out any read that contained adapters or uncalled bases, had a mean Phred below 15, or lacked an exact constant-primer or identifier match. COPE v1.2.5 was used to merge high-quality paired reads, and clonotypes were defined as unique nucleotide sequences. MiTCR v1.1 was used to align the clonotypes against IMGT TRBV, TRBD and TRBJ reference segments. Only V-J combinations with frequency above 0.0001, covering 98% to 99.2% of repertoires, were analysed. A TCS score was defined as the ratio between F50 (clonal expansion) and ExV (chaos), using BLOSUM62-based TCRdist between CDR3 peptides within each V-J. Welch's t-statistics and random forest reduced some 510 V-J features to 13, which were used in a naive Bayes classifier (R e1071). The similarity between thyroid and blood repertoires was quantified using the Morisita-Horn index. TCRdb reprocessing: public reads trimmed at Q25 with fastp, clones called with MiXCR, in-frame beta chains kept. A single entry per CDR3 protein holds the most common genes and DNA from its merged rows. What appears here as the V and J calls and clone size reflects TCRdb's work, not the paper's. The sample yields approximately 700,000 distinct CDR3 sequences; over 40% were counted once. Less than 8.5% of the sample is taken by the ten largest.

Concerning this clonotype: This clone's antigen is unknown. Base-call qualities are not available, and no considerably larger clone is one nucleotide away.

The material sequenced was peripheral blood or thyroid tissue (not recorded which). Recombination joined TRBV2 with TRBJ2-5; the D gene is perhaps TRBD1, on 8 matching bases. This clonotype originated in an adult man with Graves' disease, either hyperthyroidism or ophthalmopathy (not recorded which). The sequenced DNA is TGTGCCAGCAGCGACACAGGGGGGGGGGAGACCCAGTACTTC. Its product reads: CASSDTGGGETQYF.